The following is a T cell receptor (beta chain) sequence with its context. Only in-frame clones appear in the TCRdb table, and some are missing; sequencing was by immunoSEQ multiplex PCR. The data show 100,000 to 130,000 clones, roughly four fifths seen once. This sample stems from a study of blood T cell repertoires in COVID-19. Study context: T cells, B-cell-depleted T cells, or PBMCs supplied cDNA or gDNA.

This CDR3 comprises 12 residues. CDR1 and CDR2 from the germline V gene are MDHEN and SYDVKM. V shed 5 bases and J shed 6 bases, with 11 bases lying between them. This clonotype was obtained from a woman between 65 and 79 years old with acute or convalescent COVID-19. Sequenced input: peripheral blood. The genes are TRBV28 and TRBJ2-7, with D perhaps TRBD1 (6 bases). DNA of the CDR3: TGTGCCAGCAGTGCAACCAGGGGCGAGCAGTACTTC. As protein: CASSATRGEQYF.